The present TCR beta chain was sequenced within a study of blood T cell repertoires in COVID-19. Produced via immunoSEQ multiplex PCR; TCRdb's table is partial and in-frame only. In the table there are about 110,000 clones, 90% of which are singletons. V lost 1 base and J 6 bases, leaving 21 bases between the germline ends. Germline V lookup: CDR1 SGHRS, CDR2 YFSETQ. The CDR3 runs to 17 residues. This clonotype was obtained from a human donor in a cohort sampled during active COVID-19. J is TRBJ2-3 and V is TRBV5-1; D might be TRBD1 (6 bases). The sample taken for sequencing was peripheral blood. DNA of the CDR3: TGCGCCAGCAGCTTGCCCGGGCAGGGGCCTCAACTGGATACGCAGTATTTT. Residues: CASSLPGQGPQLDTQYF.